A single T cell receptor beta chain is shown here with its context. The antigen remains unidentified. The entry originates in a study of identical twins. Study results and caveats: Conclusions relied on cross-sectional statistical analysis, not following the same donors. While abundant cord blood beta clonotypes carried fewer insertions, memory repertoires showed no such pattern.

V dropped 8 bases and J dropped 6; count of bases not matched to a gene: 14. The CDR3 contains 16 residues. Germline CDR1 is MDHEN and CDR2 is SYDVKM. The authors used template switching to add a universal primer site and gave cDNA unique molecular identifiers. TCRdb passed the 5' RACE reads through MiXCR, listing each CDR3 protein once. This table holds hundreds of thousands of distinct CDR3 sequences, about 7.3% found once. This sample also belongs to another study, concerning yellow fever vaccine responses in identical twins.

The V gene is TRBV28, the J gene TRBJ2-4; 9 bases match TRBD2. The origin of this receptor is a woman under 30 in good health. The source material was memory (CD45RO+) T cells sorted from blood. CDR3 nucleotide sequence: TGTGCCAGCGGATCCGGGGCGGGAGGGCCTATAAACATTCAGTACTTC. Amino acid sequence: CASGSGAGGPINIQYF.